This T cell receptor beta chain was retrieved from a study of blood T cell repertoires in COVID-19 (dated by TCRdb to between 2020 and 2021). At the level of the whole study: Samples from collaborators originated in the United States, Italy and Spain and spanned both the acute and convalescent phases of COVID-19. The material from the prospective study consisted of cDNA or gDNA derived from T cells, B-cell-depleted T cells, or PBMCs. The dataset comprised deeply sampled blood TCRbeta repertoires from subjects exposed to, actively infected with, or recovered from COVID-19. The repertoires were released in a freely available public database intended as a resource for research on the immune response to SARS-CoV-2. The samples were drawn from the first 160 participants of the ongoing ImmuneRACE study and from 950 to 1,500 subjects provided by 6 global collaborators. Sample metadata almost always included a de-identified subject ID, COVID-19 status, age in years and sex. Where available, HLA class I and class II types were obtained from metadata supplied by the sample provider rather than from assay-based typing. Overall study results and their limits: The quantity of clinical and demographic metadata differed by source and by participant and was supplied without curation.

Whole blood was collected in K2EDTA tubes by collaborating institutions according to the institutions' own protocols. Collaborator samples were shipped for TCRbeta analysis as frozen whole blood, isolated PBMCs, or DNA extracted from either sample type. Spanning cysteine to phenylalanine, the CDR3 consists of 16 amino acids. Left in the record is the CDR3 DNA by itself, 48 bases read in frame from the first base. V trim: 1 base; J trim: 4 bases; unmatched bases: 5. In the germline V gene, CDR1 corresponds to MGHRA and CDR2 to YSYEKL. The immunoSEQ Assay, a bias-controlled multiplex PCR, was used to amplify TCRbeta CDR3 regions from genomic DNA. The paper's data handling went like this. The number of nucleated cells in each sample was estimated by amplification of reference gene primers within the assay. Sequence reads were collapsed and filtered to measure the absolute abundance of every unique TCRbeta CDR3 rearrangement. For each sample, productive Simpson clonality was calculated as the square root of Simpson's diversity index over productive rearrangements. Not all clones reach the TCRdb copy of this immuneACCESS table, which keeps in-frame sequences only. Checked studies attribute under half of the gap to unresolved V genes and leave the rest unexplained. Clonal size and the V and J genes are those of that table, whereas D and trimming came from the DNA. Present in this sample are tens of thousands of clones, approximately 85% of which were seen just once. Of the sample, roughly 13% falls within the top ten clones.

Comment on this clone: Its antigen remains undetermined. No much larger clone is present one base from it, and per-base qualities are unavailable.

Material: peripheral blood. This clonotype was sampled from a human donor in a cohort sampled during active COVID-19. The sequence is built from TRBV4-1 and TRBJ2-4, and TRBD2 aligns with 9 junction nucleotides. The CDR3 has the sequence CASSQVAGGNKNIQYF. DNA sequence: TGCGCCAGCAGCCAAGTCGCGGGAGGGAATAAAAACATTCAGTACTTC.